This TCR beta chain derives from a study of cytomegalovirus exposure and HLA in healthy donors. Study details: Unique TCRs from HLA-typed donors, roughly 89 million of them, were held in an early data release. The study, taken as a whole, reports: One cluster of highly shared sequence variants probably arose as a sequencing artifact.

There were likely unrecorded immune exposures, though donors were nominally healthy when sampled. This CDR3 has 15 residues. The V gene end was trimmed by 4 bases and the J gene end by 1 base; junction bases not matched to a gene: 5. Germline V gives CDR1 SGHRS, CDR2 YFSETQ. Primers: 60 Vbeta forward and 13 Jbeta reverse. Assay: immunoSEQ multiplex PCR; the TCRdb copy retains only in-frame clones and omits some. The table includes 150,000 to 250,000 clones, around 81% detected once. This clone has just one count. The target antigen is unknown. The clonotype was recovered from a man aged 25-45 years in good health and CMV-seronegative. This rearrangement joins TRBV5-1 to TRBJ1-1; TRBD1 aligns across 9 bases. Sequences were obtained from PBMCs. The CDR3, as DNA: TGCGCCAGCAGCGTCGACAGGGGGACGAACACTGAAGCTTTCTTT. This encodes CASSVDRGTNTEAFF.